This T cell receptor (beta chain) originates from a study of cytomegalovirus exposure and HLA in healthy donors. Germline-derived CDR1 and CDR2 are KGHSH and LQKENI. The germline V and J ends were trimmed by 4 bases and 2 bases, with 14 bases remaining between them. The CDR3 has 15 residues. Generated by immunoSEQ multiplex PCR, the TCRdb table keeps only in-frame clones and is missing some. The sample comprises 150,000 to 250,000 clones, roughly 81% of which are singletons, and 1% to 1.5% rests with the top ten. This clone appeared a single time. An approximately 120-subject validation cohort, separate from the roughly 670-subject first cohort, supplied the donors.

The receptor was derived from a woman aged 30 to 39 in good health and CMV-seronegative. The J gene is TRBJ1-2, the V gene TRBV18; a possible D gene is TRBD1 (6 bases). Sequenced: PBMCs. CDR3 nucleotide sequence: TGTGCCAGCTCACTGGAACAGGGAGGGAACTATGGCTACACCTTC. This codes for CASSLEQGGNYGYTF. Supplemented by reference TRBV18 and TRBJ1-2, the full variable domain reads NAGVMQNPRHLVRRRGQEARLRCSPMKGHSHVYWYRQLPEEGLKFMVYLQKENIIDESGMPKERFSAEFPKEGPSILRIQQVVRGDSAAYFCASSLEQGGNYGYTFGSGTRLTVV.